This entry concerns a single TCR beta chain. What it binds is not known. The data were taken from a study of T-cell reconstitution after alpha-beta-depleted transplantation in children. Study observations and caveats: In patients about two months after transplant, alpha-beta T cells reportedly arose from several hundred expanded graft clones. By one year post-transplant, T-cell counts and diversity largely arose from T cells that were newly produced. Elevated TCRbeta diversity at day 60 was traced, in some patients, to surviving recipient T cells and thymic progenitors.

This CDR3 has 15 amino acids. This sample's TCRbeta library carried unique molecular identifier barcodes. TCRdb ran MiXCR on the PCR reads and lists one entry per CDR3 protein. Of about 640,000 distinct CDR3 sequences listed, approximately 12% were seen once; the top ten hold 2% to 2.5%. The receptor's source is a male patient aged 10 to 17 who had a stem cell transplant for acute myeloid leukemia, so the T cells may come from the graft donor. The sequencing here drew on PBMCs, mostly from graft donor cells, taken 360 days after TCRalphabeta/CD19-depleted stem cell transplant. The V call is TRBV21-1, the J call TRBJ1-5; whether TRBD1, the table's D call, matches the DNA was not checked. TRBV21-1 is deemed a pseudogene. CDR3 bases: TGTGCCAGCATAATGCCCAGGGGAGCGAATCAGCCCCAGCATTTT. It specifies CASIMPRGANQPQHF.